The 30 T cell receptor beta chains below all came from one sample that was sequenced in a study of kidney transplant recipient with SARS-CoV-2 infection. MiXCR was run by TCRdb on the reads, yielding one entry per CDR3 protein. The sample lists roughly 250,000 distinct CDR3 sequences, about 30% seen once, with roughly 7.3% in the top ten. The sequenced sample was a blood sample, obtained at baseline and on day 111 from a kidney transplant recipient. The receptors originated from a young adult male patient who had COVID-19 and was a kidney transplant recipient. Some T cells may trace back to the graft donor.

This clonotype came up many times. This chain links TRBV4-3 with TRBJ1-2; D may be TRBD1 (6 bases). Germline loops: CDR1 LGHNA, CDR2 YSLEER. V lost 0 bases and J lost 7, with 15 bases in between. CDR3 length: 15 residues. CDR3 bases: TGCGCCAGCAGCCAAGATCTCGGAACAGGGATTGGCTACACCTTC. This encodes CASSQDLGTGIGYTF.

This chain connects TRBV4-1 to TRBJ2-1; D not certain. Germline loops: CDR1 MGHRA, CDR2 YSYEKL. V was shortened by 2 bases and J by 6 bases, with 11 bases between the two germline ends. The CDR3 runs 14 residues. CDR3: CASSQLTRVNEQFF. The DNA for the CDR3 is TGCGCCAGCAGCCAATTAACCCGAGTCAATGAGCAGTTCTTC.

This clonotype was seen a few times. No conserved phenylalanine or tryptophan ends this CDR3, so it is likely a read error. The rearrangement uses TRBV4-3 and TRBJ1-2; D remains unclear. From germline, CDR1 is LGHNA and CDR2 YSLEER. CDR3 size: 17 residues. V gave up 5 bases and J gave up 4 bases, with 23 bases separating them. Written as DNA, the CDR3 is TGCGCCAGCAGCAAGAGCCTAGGACGTCGAAAGACCTATGGCTACACCCTC. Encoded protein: CASSKSLGRRKTYGYTL.

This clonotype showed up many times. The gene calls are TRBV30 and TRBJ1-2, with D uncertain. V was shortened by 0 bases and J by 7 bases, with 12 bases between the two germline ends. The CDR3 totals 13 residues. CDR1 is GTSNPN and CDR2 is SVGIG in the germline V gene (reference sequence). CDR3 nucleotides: TGTGCCTGGAGTGTACGGGCAGCCTCTGGCTACACCTTC. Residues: CAWSVRAASGYTF. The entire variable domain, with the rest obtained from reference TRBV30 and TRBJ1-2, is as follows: SQTIHQWPATLVQPVGSPLSLECTVEGTSNPNLYWYRQAAGRGLQLLFYSVGIGQISSEVPQNLSASRPQDRQFILSSKKLLLSDSGFYLCAWSVRAASGYTFGSGTRLTVV.

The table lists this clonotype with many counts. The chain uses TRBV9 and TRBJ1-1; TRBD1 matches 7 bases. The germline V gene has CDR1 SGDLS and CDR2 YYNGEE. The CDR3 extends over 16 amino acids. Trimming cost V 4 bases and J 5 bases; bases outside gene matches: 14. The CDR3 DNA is TGTGCCAGCAGCCCTCCAGGGGGAGCCGGCCGGACTGAAGCTTTCTTT. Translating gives CASSPPGGAGRTEAFF.

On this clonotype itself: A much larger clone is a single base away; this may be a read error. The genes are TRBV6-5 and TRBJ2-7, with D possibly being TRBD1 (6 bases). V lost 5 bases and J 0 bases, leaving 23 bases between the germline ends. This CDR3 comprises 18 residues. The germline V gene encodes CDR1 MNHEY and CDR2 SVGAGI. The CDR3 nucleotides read TGTGCCAGCAGTAAAGGGGGTAATCCAACACCTAGCTCCTACGAGCAGTACTTC. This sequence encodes CASSKGGNPTPSSYEQYF.

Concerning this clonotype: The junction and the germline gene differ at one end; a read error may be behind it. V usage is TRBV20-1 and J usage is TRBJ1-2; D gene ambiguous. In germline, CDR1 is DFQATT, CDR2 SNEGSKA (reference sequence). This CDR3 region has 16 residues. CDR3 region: CSAVRALFRKTYGCTF. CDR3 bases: TGCAGTGCTGTTCGGGCGCTGTTTCGAAAGACCTATGGCTGCACCTTC.

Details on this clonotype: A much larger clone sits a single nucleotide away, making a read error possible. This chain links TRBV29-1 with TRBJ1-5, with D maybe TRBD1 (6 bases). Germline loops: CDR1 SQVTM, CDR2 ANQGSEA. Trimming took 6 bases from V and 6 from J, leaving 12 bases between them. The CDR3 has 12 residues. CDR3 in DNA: TGCAGCGTCGCGGAGGGGGGTCAGCCCCAGCATTTT. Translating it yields CSVAEGGQPQHF.

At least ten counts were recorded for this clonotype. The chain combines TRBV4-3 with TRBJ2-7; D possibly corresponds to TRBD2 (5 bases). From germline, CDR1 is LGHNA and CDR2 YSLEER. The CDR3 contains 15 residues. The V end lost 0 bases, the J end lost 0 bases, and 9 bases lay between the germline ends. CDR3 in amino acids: CASSQDRRGSYEQYF. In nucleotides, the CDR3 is TGCGCCAGCAGCCAAGATCGCCGGGGCTCCTACGAGCAGTACTTC.

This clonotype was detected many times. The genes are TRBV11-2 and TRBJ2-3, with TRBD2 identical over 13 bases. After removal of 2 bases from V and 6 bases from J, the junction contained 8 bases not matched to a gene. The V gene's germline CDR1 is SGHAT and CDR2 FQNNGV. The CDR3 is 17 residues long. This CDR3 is CASSLYQLAGGMDTQYF. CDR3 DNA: TGTGCCAGCAGCTTATATCAACTAGCGGGAGGGATGGATACGCAGTATTTT.

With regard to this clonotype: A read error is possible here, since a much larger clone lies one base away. CDR3 in amino acids: CASSGRCHEGRTYGYTF. CDR3 DNA: TGTGCCAGCAGCGGGAGGTGTCACGAGGGAAGGACCTATGGCTACACCTTC. The J gene is TRBJ1-2, the V gene TRBV7-1; D unresolved. TRBV7-1 is sorted into the ORF group, with uncertain function. With 5 bases removed from V and 4 bases from J, the gap between germline ends came to 23 bases. The CDR3 loop spans 17 amino acids.

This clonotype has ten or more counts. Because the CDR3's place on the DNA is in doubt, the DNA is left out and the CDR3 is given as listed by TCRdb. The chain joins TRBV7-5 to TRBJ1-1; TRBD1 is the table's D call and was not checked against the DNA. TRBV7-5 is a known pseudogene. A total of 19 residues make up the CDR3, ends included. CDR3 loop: CISVSEALRPRDPFTEAFF.

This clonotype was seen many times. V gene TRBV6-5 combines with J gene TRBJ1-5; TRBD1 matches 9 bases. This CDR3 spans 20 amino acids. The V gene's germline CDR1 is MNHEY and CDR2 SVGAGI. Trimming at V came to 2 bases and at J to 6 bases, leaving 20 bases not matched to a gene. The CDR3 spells CASSYPTHLPGQGTPQPQHF. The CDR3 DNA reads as TGTGCCAGCAGTTACCCCACCCACTTGCCGGGACAGGGTACTCCTCAGCCCCAGCATTTT.

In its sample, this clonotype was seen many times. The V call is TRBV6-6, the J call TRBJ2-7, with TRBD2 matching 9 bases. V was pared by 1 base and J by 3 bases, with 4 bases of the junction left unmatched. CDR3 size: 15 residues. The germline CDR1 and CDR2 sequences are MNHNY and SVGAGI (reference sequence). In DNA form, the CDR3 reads TGTGCCAGCAGTTACTGGCGGGGGGGTGACTACGAGCAGTACTTC. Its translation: CASSYWRGGDYEQYF.

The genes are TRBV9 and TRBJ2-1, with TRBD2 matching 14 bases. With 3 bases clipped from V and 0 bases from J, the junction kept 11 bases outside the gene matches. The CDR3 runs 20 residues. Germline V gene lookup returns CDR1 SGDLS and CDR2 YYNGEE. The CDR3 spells CASSGTGLAGETRSYNEQFF. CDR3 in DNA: TGTGCCAGCAGCGGTACGGGACTAGCGGGAGAGACCCGCTCCTACAATGAGCAGTTCTTC.

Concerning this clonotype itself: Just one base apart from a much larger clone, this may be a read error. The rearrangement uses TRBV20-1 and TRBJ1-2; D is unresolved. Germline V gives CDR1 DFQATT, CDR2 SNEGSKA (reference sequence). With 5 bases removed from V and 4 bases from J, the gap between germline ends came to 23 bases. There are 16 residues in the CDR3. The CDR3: CSADRRLFRKTYGYTF. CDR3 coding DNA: TGCAGTGCTGATCGTAGGCTGTTTCGAAAGACCTATGGCTACACCTTC.

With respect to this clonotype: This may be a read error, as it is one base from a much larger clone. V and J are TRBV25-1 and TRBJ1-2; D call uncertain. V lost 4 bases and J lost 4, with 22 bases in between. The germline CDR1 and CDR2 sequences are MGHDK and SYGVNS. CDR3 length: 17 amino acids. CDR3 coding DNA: TGTGCCAGCAGTGGACAAAGAGAACTGGGAAAGACCTATGGCTACACCTTC. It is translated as CASSGQRELGKTYGYTF.

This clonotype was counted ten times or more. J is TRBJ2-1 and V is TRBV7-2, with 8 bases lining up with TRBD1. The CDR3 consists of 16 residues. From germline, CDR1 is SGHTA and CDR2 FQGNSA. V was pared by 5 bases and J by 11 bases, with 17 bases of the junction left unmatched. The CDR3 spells CASSPKSGQGIAQQFF. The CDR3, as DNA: TGTGCCAGCAGCCCGAAGTCAGGACAGGGCATCGCGCAGCAGTTCTTC.

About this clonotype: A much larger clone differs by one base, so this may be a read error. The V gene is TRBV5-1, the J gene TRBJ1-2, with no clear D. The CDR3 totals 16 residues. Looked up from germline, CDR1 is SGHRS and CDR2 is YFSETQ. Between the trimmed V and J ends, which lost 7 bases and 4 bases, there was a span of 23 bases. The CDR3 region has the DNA TGCGCCAGCTTAAAGAGATCGGTTCGAAAGACCTATGGCTACACCTTC. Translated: CASLKRSVRKTYGYTF.

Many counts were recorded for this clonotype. The CDR3 is CASSLLGVADTQYF. In DNA form, the CDR3 reads TGTGCCAGCAGTTTATTGGGGGTCGCAGATACGCAGTATTTT. The rearrangement uses TRBV27 and TRBJ2-3, with D perhaps TRBD1 or TRBD2 (5 bases each). Germline assignment: CDR1 MNHEY and CDR2 SMNVEV (reference sequence). Deletions cut 1 base from V and 4 bases from J, with 9 bases between. The CDR3 extends over 14 amino acids.

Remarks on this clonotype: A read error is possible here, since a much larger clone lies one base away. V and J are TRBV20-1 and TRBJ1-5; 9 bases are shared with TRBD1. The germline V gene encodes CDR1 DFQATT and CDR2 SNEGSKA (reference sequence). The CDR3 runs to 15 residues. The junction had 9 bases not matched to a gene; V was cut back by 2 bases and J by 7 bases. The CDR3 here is CSARRQGQGRQPQHF. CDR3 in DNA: TGCAGTGCTAGACGGCAGGGACAGGGAAGACAGCCCCAGCATTTT.

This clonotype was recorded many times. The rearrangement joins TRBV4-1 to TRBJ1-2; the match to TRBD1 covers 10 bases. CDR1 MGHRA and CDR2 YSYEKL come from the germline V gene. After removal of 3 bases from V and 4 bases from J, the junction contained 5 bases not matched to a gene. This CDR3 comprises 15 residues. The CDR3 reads CASSQRQGAFYGYTF. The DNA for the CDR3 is TGCGCCAGCAGCCAGAGACAGGGGGCGTTCTATGGCTACACCTTC.

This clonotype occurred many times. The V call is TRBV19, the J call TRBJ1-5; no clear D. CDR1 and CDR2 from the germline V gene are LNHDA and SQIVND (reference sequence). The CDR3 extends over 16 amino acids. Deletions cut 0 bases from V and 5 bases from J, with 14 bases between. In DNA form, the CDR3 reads TGTGCCAGTAGTATAGAAGGCAGTAATCCCCATCAGCCCCAGCATTTT. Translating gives CASSIEGSNPHQPQHF.

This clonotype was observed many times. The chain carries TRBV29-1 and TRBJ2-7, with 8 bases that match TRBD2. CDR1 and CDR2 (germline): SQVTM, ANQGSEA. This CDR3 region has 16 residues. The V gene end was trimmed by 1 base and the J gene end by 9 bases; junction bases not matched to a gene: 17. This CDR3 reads CSVEGISGDVTNGQYF. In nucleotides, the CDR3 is TGCAGCGTTGAAGGTATTAGCGGGGATGTCACTAACGGGCAGTACTTC.

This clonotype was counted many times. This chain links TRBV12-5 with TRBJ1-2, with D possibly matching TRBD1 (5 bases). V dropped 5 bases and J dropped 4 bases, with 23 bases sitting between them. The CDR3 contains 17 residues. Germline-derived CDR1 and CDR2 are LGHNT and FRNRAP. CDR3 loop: CASGGGRLQGKTYGYTF. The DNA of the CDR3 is TGTGCTAGTGGTGGCGGACGTTTGCAGGGAAAGACCTATGGCTACACCTTC.

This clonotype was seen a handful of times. As DNA, the CDR3 is TGTGCCAGCAGGGGGACAGGGTTAGCCGGGGCCAACGTCCTGACTTTC. Protein product: CASRGTGLAGANVLTF. The chain recombines TRBV9 with TRBJ2-6, with 9 bases fitting TRBD1. In germline, CDR1 is SGDLS, CDR2 YYNGEE. The V segment lost 5 bases and the J segment 4 bases; nucleotides outside the gene matches: 7. The CDR3 loop spans 16 amino acids.

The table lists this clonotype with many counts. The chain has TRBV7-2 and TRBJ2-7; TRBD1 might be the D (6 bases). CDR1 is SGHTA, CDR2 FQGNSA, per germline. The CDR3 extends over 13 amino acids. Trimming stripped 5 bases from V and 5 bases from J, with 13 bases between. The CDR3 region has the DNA TGTGCCAGCAGCCAGGTAGGGGGAGACGAGCAGTACGTC. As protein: CASSQVGGDEQYV.

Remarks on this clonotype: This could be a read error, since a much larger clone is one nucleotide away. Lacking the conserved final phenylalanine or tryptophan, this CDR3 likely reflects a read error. The CDR3 DNA reads as TGCAGCGTTGACGCTAGCGGGGGTGCAGGAGAGCAGTACTCC. As protein: CSVDASGGAGEQYS. The chain carries TRBV29-1 and TRBJ2-5, with 10 bases fitting TRBD2. Germline CDR1 reads SQVTM; CDR2 reads ANQGSEA. J gave up 11 bases and V 3 bases, and 12 bases lay outside the gene matches. The length of the CDR3 is 14 residues.

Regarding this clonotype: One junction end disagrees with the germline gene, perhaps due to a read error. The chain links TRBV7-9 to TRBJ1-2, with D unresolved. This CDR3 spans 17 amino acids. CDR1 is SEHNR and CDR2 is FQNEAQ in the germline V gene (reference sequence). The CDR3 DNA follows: TGTGCCAGCAGCAAGTTAACATACCATGGAAAGACCTATGGCTGCACCTTC. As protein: CASSKLTYHGKTYGCTF. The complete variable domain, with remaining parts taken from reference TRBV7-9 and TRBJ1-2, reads DTGVSQNPRHKITKRGQNVTFRCDPISEHNRLYWYRQTLGQGPEFLTYFQNEAQLEKSRLLSDRFSAERPKGSFSTLEIQRTEQGDSAMYLCASSKLTYHGKTYGCTFGSGTRLTVV.

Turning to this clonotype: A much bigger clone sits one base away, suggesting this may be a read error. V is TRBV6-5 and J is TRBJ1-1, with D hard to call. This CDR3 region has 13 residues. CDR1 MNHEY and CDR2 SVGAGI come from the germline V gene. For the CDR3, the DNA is TGTGCCAGCAATTACGCGGAGAACACTGAAGCTTTCTTT. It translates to CASNYAENTEAFF.